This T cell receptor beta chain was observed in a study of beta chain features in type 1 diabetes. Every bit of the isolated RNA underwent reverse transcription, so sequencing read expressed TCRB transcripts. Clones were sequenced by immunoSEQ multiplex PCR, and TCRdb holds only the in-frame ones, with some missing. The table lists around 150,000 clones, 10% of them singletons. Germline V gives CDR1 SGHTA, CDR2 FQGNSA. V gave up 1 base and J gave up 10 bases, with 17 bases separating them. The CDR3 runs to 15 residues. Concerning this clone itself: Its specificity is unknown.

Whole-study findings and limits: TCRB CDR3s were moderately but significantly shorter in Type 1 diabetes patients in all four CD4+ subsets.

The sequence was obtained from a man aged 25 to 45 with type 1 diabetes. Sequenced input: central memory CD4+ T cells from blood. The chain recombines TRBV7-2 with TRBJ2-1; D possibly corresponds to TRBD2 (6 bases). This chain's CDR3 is CASSLDARRGKEQFF. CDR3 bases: TGTGCCAGCAGCTTAGATGCCCGGCGGGGTAAGGAGCAGTTCTTC.